This T cell receptor beta chain was recovered during a study of metastatic and nonmetastatic thyroid tumors. This clone was seen at least ten times. Every patient underwent thyroid surgery untreated. CDR3 length equals 14 residues. Trimming cost V 4 bases and J 4 bases; bases outside gene matches: 7. CDR1 and CDR2 from the germline V gene are DFQATT and SNEGSKA (reference sequence). TCRdb ran MiXCR on the PCR reads. The sample shows roughly 32,000 clones, 7% to 9% of them seen only once. Specimen: blood. This chain uses TRBV20-1 with TRBJ1-5; 7 nucleotides line up with TRBD1. The origin of this receptor is a female donor with papillary thyroid cancer or a benign thyroid nodule (not recorded which). Some clones in this sample may be carry-over from other donors' samples. CDR3 coding DNA: TGCAGTGCTAACACCGGGACAGCAAATCAGCCCCAGCATTTT. Protein sequence: CSANTGTANQPQHF.